This TCR beta chain was captured by sequencing in a study of Ad26.COV2.S vaccination and SARS-CoV-2 variants. General study results and limits: The TCR breadth and depth analyses may have understated or missed part of the total T cell responses. Vaccinated individuals (as opposed to placebo recipients) had higher spike-specific TCR breadth. Placebo and vaccine recipients had non-spike TCR breadth that was similar.

Note on this clone: Its antigen is still unknown.

Trimming took 5 bases from V and 4 from J, leaving 17 bases between them. CDR1 is SGHAT and CDR2 is FQNNGV in the germline V gene. CDR3 size: 15 residues. The repertoire was sequenced with immunoSEQ multiplex PCR; TCRdb's copy has only in-frame clones and lacks some. Here the sample spans approximately 400,000 clones, about 91% being singletons. The source was peripheral blood, collected after recovery from COVID-19. The chain links TRBV11-2 to TRBJ1-1, with no clear D. The receptor was derived from a human donor who had recovered from COVID-19. This CDR3 is CASSPTASVVTEAFF. DNA for the CDR3: TGTGCCAGCAGCCCAACCGCCTCAGTGGTCACTGAAGCTTTCTTT. Variable domain in full (rest from reference TRBV11-2 and TRBJ1-1): EAGVAQSPRYKIIEKRQSVAFWCNPISGHATLYWYQQILGQGPKLLIQFQNNGVVDDSQLPKDRFSAERLKGVDSTLKIQPAKLEDSAVYLCASSPTASVVTEAFFGQGTRLTVV.